This T cell receptor (beta chain) was recorded in a study of molecular identifiers for immune sequencing clone quantification. Study-level findings and limits: In naive cells, clones above 20 RNA copies held under 1% of molecules, whereas in effector cells they held over 99%.

Concerning this clonotype itself: The antigen remains undetermined.

TCR libraries were built in bulk with a published protocol and specific TCR primers. TCRdb fed the PCR reads into MiXCR, producing one record per CDR3 protein. The table records 490,000 or so distinct CDR3 sequences, about a fifth of them present only once. Each library that profiled naive CD8 cells came from around 20,000 to 1,000,000 sorted cells with 10%, 30% or 50% RNA. CD8+CD4-CCR7+CD45RA+ sorting gave the naive CD8 T cells. Germline assignment: CDR1 SQVTM and CDR2 ANQGSEA. V lost 4 bases and J 0 bases, leaving 9 bases between the germline ends. This CDR3 region has 14 residues. Sequenced: naive CD8+ T cells from blood, with Jurkat cell RNA spiked in. The subset was: FACS-sorted CD8+CD4-CCR7+CD45RA+ naive T cells. This chain joins TRBV29-1 and TRBJ2-2; no clear D. The TCR comes from a human donor in good health. Some libraries in this study had Jurkat cell RNA spiked in. CDR3 in DNA: TGCAGCGTTGGGTACCCGACGAACACCGGGGAGCTGTTTTTT. It yields the protein CSVGYPTNTGELFF.